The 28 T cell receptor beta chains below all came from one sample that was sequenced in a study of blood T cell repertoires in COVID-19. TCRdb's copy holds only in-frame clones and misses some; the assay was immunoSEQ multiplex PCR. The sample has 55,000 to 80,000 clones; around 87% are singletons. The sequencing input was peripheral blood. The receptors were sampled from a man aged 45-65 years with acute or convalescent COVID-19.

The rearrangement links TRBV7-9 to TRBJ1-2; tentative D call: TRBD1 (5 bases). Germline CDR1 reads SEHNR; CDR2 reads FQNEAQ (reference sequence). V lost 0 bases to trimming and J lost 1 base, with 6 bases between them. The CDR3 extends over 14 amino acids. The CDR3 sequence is CASSLAQGNYGYTF. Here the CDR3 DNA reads TGTGCCAGCAGCTTAGCGCAGGGTAACTATGGCTACACCTTC.

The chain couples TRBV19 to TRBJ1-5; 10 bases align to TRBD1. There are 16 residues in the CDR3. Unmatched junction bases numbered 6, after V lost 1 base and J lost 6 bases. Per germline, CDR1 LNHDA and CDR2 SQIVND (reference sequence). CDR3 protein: CASSIGDRGPGQPQHF. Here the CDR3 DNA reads TGTGCCAGTAGTATAGGTGACAGGGGGCCGGGTCAGCCCCAGCATTTT.

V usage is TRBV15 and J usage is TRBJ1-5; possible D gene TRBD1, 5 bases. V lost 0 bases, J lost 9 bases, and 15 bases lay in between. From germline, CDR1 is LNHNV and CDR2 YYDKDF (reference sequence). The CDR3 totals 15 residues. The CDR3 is CATSRDWGVSGPQHF. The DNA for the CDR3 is TGTGCCACCAGCAGAGATTGGGGGGTCTCTGGGCCCCAGCATTTT. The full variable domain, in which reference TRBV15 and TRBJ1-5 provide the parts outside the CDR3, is DAMVIQNPRYQVTQFGKPVTLSCSQTLNHNVMYWYQQKSSQAPKLLFHYYDKDFNNEADTPDNFQSRRPNTSFCFLDIRSPGLGDTAMYLCATSRDWGVSGPQHFGDGTRLSIL.

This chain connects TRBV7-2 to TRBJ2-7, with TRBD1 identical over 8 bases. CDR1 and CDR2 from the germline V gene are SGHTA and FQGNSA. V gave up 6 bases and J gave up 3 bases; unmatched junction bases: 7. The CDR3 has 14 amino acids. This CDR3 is CASSSGTGSYEQYF. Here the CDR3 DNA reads TGTGCCAGCAGTTCCGGGACAGGTAGCTACGAGCAGTACTTC.

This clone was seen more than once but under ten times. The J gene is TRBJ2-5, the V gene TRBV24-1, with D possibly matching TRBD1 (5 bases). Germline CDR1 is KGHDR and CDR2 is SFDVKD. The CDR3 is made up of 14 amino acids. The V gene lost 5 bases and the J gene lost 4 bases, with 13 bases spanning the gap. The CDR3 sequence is CATSALVGPETQYF. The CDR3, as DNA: TGTGCCACCAGTGCCCTTGTGGGGCCAGAGACCCAGTACTTC.

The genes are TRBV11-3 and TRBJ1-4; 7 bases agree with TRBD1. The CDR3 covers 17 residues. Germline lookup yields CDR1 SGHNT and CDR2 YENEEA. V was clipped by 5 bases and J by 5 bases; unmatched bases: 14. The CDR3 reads CASSIRQGRRANEKLFF. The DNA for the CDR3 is TGTGCCAGCAGCATCAGACAGGGAAGGAGAGCAAATGAAAAACTGTTTTTT.

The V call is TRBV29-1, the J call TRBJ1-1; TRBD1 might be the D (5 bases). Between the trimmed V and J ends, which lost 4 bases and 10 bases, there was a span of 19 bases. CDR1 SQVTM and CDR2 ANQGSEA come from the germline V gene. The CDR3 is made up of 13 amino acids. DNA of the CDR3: TGCAGCGTTGTGCGTCAGGGCGCCTTGGGAGCTTTCTTT. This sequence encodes CSVVRQGALGAFF.

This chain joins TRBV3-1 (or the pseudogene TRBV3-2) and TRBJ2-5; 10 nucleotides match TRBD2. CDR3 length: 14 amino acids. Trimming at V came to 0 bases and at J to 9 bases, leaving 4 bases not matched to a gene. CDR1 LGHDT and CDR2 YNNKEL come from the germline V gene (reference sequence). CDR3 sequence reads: CASSQDLAGVPQYF. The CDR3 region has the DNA TGTGCCAGCAGCCAAGATCTAGCGGGAGTGCCCCAGTACTTC.

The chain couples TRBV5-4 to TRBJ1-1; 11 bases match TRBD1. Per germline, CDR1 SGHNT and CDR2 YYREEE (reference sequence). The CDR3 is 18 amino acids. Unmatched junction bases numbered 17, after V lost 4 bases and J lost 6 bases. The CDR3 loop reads CASSRGPGQGVSGAEAFF. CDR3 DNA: TGTGCCAGCAGCCGGGGACCGGGACAGGGGGTGTCGGGCGCTGAAGCTTTCTTT.

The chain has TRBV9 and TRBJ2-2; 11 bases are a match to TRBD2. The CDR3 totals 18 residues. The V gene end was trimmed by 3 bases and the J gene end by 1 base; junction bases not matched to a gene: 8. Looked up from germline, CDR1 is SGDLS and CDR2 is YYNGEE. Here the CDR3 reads CASSGASGRRGNTGELFF. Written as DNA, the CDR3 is TGTGCCAGCAGCGGGGCTAGCGGGAGGAGGGGGAACACCGGGGAGCTGTTTTTT.

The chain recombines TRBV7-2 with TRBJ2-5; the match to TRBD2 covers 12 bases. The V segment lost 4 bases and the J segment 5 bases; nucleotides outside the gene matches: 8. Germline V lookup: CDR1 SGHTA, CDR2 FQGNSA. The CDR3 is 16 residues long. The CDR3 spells CASSSPTSGRRETQYF. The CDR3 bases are TGTGCCAGCAGCTCGCCGACTAGCGGGAGACGTGAGACCCAGTACTTC.

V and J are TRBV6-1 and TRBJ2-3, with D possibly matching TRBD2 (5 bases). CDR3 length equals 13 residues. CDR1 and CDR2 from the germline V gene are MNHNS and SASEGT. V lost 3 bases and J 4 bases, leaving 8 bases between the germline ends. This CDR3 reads CASSEPGSDTQYF. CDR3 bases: TGTGCCAGCAGTGAGCCGGGATCAGATACGCAGTATTTT.

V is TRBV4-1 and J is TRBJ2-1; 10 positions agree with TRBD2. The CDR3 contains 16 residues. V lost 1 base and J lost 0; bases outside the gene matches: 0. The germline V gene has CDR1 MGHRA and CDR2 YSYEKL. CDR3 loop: CASSQGLAGSYNEQFF. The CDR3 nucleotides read TGCGCCAGCAGCCAAGGACTAGCGGGCTCCTACAATGAGCAGTTCTTC.

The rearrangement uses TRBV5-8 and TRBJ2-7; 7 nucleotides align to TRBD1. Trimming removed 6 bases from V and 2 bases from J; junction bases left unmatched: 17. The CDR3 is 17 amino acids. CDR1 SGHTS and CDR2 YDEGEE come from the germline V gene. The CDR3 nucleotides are TGTGCCAGCATCCCTACAGGGGCTCAGGACGAGACCTACGAGCAGTACGTC. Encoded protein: CASIPTGAQDETYEQYV.

In DNA, the CDR3 is TGTGCCAGCAGTTCCCTCCGGGACAGGGGGCGCCGGATCTATGGCTACACCTTC. Translated: CASSSLRDRGRRIYGYTF. The rearrangement joins TRBV28 to TRBJ1-2, with 12 bases that match TRBD1. CDR1 is MDHEN and CDR2 is SYDVKM in the germline V gene. The CDR3 loop spans 18 amino acids. V trimming: 4 bases; J trimming: 4 bases; junction bases outside the gene matches: 13.

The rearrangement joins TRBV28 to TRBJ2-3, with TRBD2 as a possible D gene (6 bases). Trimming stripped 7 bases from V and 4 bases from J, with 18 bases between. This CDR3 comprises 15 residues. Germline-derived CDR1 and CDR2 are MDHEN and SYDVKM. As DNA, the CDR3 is TGTGCCAGCAAAGGCCACCCCGGAGGGCCAGATACGCAGTATTTT. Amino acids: CASKGHPGGPDTQYF.

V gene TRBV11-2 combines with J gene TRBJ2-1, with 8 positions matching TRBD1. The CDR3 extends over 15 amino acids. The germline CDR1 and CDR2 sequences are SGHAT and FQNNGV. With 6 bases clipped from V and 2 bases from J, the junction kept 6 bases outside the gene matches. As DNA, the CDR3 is TGTGCCAGCAGATACGGACAGGGAGCCTACAATGAGCAGTTCTTC. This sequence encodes CASRYGQGAYNEQFF.

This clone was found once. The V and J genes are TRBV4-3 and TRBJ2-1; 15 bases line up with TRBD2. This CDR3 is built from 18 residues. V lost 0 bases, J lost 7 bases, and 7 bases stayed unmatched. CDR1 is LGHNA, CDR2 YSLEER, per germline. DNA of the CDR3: TGCGCCAGCAGCCAAGAAGGACTAGCGGGAGGGGTGTGGAATGAGCAGTTCTTC. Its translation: CASSQEGLAGGVWNEQFF.

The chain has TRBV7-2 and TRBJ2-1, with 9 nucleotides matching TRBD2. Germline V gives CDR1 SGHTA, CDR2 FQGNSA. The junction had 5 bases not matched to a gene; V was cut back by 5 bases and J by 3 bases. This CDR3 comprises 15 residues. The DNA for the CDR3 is TGTGCCAGCAGCCTAAGACTAGCGGACTACAATGAGCAGTTCTTC. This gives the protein CASSLRLADYNEQFF.

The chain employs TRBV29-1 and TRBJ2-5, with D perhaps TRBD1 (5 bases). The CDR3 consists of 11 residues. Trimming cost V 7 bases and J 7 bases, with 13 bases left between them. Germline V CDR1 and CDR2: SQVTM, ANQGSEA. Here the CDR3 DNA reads TGCAGCGGGTCTAGGGGCGGGACCCAGTACTTC. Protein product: CSGSRGGTQYF.

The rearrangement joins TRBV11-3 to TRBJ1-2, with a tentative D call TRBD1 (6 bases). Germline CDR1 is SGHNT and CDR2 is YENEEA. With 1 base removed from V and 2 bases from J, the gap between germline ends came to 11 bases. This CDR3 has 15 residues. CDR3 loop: CASSLGQVSNYGYTF. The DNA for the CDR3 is TGTGCCAGCAGCTTAGGACAGGTTTCCAACTATGGCTACACCTTC. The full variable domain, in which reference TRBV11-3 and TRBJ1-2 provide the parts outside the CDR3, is EAGVVQSPRYKIIEKKQPVAFWCNPISGHNTLYWYLQNLGQGPELLIRYENEEAVDDSQLPKDRFSAERLKGVDSTLKIQPAELGDSAVYLCASSLGQVSNYGYTFGSGTRLTVV.

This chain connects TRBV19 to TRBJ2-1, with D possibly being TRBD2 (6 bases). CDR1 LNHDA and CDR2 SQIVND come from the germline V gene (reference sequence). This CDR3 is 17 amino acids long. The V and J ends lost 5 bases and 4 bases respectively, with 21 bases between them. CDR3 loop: CASSLGTGLPSYNEQFF. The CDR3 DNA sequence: TGTGCCAGTAGTCTCGGGACTGGACTCCCCTCATACAATGAGCAGTTCTTC.

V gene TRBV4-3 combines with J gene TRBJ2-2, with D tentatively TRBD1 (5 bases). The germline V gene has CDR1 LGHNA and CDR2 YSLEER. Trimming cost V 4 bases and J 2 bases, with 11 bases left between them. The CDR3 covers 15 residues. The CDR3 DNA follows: TGCGCCAGCAGCCCCAGACAGACCAACACCGGGGAGCTGTTTTTT. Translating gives CASSPRQTNTGELFF.

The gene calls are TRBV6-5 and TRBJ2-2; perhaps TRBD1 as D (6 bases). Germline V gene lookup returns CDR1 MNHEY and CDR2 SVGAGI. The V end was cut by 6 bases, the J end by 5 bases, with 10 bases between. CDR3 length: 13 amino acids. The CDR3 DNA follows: TGTGCCAGCAGGGCGACAGGAACCGGGGAGCTGTTTTTT. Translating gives CASRATGTGELFF.

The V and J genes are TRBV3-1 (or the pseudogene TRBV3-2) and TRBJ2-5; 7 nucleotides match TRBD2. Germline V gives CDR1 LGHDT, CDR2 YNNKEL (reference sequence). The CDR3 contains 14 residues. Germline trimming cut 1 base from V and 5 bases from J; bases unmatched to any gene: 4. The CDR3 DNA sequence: TGTGCCAGCAGCCAAGCGTCGGGGGGTGAGACCCAGTACTTC. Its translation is CASSQASGGETQYF.

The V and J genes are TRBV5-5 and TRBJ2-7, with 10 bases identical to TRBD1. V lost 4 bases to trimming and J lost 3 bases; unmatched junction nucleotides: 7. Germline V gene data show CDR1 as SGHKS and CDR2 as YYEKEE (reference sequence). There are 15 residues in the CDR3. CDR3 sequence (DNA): TGTGCCAGCAGCCGCCTCGGGACAGGGGACTACGAGCAGTACTTC. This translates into CASSRLGTGDYEQYF.

The CDR3 spells CASSPTTGLAGYTF. The CDR3, as DNA: TGTGCCAGCAGTCCGACTACAGGGCTAGCTGGCTACACCTTC. The chain recombines TRBV27 with TRBJ1-2; tentative D call: TRBD1 (6 bases). The CDR3 is 14 amino acids. The V end was cut by 5 bases, the J end by 7 bases, with 17 bases between. Germline V gene sequence: CDR1 MNHEY, CDR2 SMNVEV (reference sequence).

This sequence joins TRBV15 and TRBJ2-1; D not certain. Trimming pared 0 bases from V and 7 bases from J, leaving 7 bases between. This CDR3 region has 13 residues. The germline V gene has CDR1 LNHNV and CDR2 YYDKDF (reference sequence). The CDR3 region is CATSRDQRNEQFF. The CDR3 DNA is TGTGCCACCAGCAGAGATCAGAGGAATGAGCAGTTCTTC.